These 5 T cell receptor beta chains were all obtained from the same sample, sequenced in a study of blood T cell dynamics during melanoma immunotherapy (dated by TCRdb to about 2020). Sample time point, as interpreted from the label and publication: pre-treatment baseline. Libraries were built with the immunoSEQ multiplex PCR assay. TCRdb stores this immuneACCESS table with in-frame sequences only. Part of the clones is absent; in the studies checked, under half of the shortfall reflects unresolved V genes, and no reason is known for the rest. The sample data list approximately 12,000 clones, and roughly 86% of these were observed just once. The ten largest account for almost 4.5% of the sample. Sequences were derived from blood, sampled from a patient treated with checkpoint blockade. The source is a human donor with melanoma.

The chain joins TRBV11-2 to TRBJ2-1, with D uncertain. From germline, CDR1 is SGHAT and CDR2 FQNNGV. The CDR3 length is 12 residues. Trimming took off 0 bases at V and 13 bases at J, with 10 bases between the two ends. The CDR3 region is CASSLEDGSQFF. The DNA for the CDR3 is TGTGCCAGCAGCTTAGAAGATGGTTCCCAGTTCTTC. The complete variable domain, with remaining parts taken from reference TRBV11-2 and TRBJ2-1, reads EAGVAQSPRYKIIEKRQSVAFWCNPISGHATLYWYQQILGQGPKLLIQFQNNGVVDDSQLPKDRFSAERLKGVDSTLKIQPAKLEDSAVYLCASSLEDGSQFFGPGTRLTVL.

This sequence joins TRBV7-9 and TRBJ2-7; D remains ambiguous. V lost 0 bases and J 4 bases, leaving 7 bases between the germline ends. The CDR3 covers 13 residues. Germline V gene data show CDR1 as SEHNR and CDR2 as FQNEAQ (reference sequence). CDR3 nucleotides: TGTGCCAGCAGCTTAGCTCCGACATACGAGCAGTACTTC. Translated: CASSLAPTYEQYF.

The chain uses TRBV5-1 and TRBJ1-1, with D tentatively TRBD1 (6 bases). V lost 4 bases, J lost 1 base, and 14 bases lay in between. The CDR3 extends over 15 amino acids. Germline CDR1 is SGHRS and CDR2 is YFSETQ. CDR3 in amino acids: CASSPMGHWNTEAFF. The CDR3 DNA follows: TGCGCCAGCAGCCCAATGGGACACTGGAACACTGAAGCTTTCTTT.

The chain joins TRBV18 to TRBJ1-2; possibly TRBD1 for D (5 bases). Trimming stripped 4 bases from V and 1 base from J, with 13 bases between. Per the germline V gene, CDR1 is KGHSH and CDR2 is LQKENI. The CDR3 consists of 15 residues. CDR3 sequence: CASSRETGFNYGYTF. In nucleotides, the CDR3 is TGTGCCAGCTCACGGGAAACAGGCTTTAACTATGGCTACACCTTC. The variable domain in full, completed from reference TRBV18 and TRBJ1-2, reads NAGVMQNPRHLVRRRGQEARLRCSPMKGHSHVYWYRQLPEEGLKFMVYLQKENIIDESGMPKERFSAEFPKEGPSILRIQQVVRGDSAAYFCASSRETGFNYGYTFGSGTRLTVV.

The V call is TRBV6-1, the J call TRBJ1-2; D gene unclear. The germline V gene has CDR1 MNHNS and CDR2 SASEGT. CDR3 length equals 18 residues. Trimming stripped 1 base from V and 0 bases from J, with 18 bases between. The CDR3 coding sequence is TGTGCCAGCAGTGAAGGTCTTCAGGAGACAAAAGCTAACTATGGCTACACCTTC. This codes for CASSEGLQETKANYGYTF.